This T cell receptor (beta chain) is drawn from a study of identical twins. Findings and caveats of the study: Invariant MAIT and iNKT cells are populations that could partly confound zero-insertion analyses. Reduced insertions were recorded for abundant cord blood beta clonotypes, with no such pattern in memory repertoires.

A universal primer site was incorporated via template switching, and the cDNA contained unique molecular identifiers. TCRdb re-called the 5' RACE reads through MiXCR, storing one row per CDR3 protein. Among about 890,000 distinct CDR3 sequences, roughly 12% were seen once, and the ten largest hold about 1.5%. Deletions cut 2 bases from V and 9 bases from J, with 11 bases between. This CDR3 is built from 12 residues. Germline CDR1 SGHDT, CDR2 YYEEEE. As to this clonotype: The antigen is unknown.

Another study also made use of these data, one on yellow fever vaccine responses in identical twins. That publication notes: Twins showed a vaccine T cell response that reportedly seemed partly convergent, partly personalized.

The chain has TRBV5-6 and TRBJ2-5; D is uncertain. Specimen: PBMCs. This clonotype originated in a woman between 18 and 29 years old in good health. The CDR3 DNA reads TGTGCCAGCAGCTTAACCGGTGGGGCCCAGTACTTC. It translates to CASSLTGGAQYF.